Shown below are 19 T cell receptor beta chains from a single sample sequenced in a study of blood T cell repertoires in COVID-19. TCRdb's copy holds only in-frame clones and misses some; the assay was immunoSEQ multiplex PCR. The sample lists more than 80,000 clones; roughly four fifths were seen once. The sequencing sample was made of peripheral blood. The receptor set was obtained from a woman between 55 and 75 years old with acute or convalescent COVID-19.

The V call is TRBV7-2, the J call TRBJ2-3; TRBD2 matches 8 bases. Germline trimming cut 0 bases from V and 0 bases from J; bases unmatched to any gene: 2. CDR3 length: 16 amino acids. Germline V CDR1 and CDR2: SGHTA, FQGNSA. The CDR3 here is CASSLARGASTDTQYF. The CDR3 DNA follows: TGTGCCAGCAGCTTAGCGCGGGGGGCTAGCACAGATACGCAGTATTTT. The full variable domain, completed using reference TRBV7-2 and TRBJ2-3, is GAGVSQSPSNKVTEKGKDVELRCDPISGHTALYWYRQSLGQGLEFLIYFQGNSAPDKSGLPSDRFSAERTGGSVSTLTIQRTQQEDSAVYLCASSLARGASTDTQYFGPGTRLTVL.

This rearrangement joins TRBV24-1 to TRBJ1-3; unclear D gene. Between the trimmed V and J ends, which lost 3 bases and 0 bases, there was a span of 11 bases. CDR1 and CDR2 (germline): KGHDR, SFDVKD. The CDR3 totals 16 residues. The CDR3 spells CATSDPGKDSGNTIYF. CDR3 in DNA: TGTGCCACCAGTGATCCAGGTAAAGACTCTGGAAACACCATATATTTT.

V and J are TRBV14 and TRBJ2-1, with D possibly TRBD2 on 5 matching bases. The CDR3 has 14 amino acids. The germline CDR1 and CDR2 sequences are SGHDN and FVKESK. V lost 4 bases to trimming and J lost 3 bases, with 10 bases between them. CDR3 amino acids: CASSRSRGYNEQFF. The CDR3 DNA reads TGTGCCAGCAGCCGTAGTCGGGGCTACAATGAGCAGTTCTTC.

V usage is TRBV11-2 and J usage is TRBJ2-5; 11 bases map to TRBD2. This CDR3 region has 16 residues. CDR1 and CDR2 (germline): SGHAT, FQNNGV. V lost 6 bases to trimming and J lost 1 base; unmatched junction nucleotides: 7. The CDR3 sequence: CASRTLAGGPQETQYF. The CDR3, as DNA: TGTGCCAGCAGAACGCTAGCGGGAGGACCCCAAGAGACCCAGTACTTC. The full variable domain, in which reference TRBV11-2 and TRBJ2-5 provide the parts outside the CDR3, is EAGVAQSPRYKIIEKRQSVAFWCNPISGHATLYWYQQILGQGPKLLIQFQNNGVVDDSQLPKDRFSAERLKGVDSTLKIQPAKLEDSAVYLCASRTLAGGPQETQYFGPGTRLLVL.

CDR3 sequence: CASTSSTPRGVVGETQYF. The CDR3 DNA is TGTGCCAGCACCTCGTCAACACCCAGGGGGGTGGTGGGGGAGACCCAGTACTTC. The V gene is TRBV2, the J gene TRBJ2-5, with D maybe TRBD1 (7 bases). The V gene's germline CDR1 is SNHLY and CDR2 FYNNEI. Trimming stripped 7 bases from V and 5 bases from J, with 29 bases between. This CDR3 has 18 residues. Variable domain in full (rest from reference TRBV2 and TRBJ2-5): EPEVTQTPSHQVTQMGQEVILRCVPISNHLYFYWYRQILGQKVEFLVSFYNNEISEKSEIFDDQFSVERPDGSNFTLKIRSTKLEDSAMYFCASTSSTPRGVVGETQYFGPGTRLLVL.

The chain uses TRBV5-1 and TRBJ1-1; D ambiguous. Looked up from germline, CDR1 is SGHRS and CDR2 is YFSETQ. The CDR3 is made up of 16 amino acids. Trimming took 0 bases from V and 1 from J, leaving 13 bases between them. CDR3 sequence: CASSLEGAGGNTEAFF. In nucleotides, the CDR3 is TGCGCCAGCAGCTTGGAGGGCGCCGGAGGGAACACTGAAGCTTTCTTT. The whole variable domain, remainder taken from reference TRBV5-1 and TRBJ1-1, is KAGVTQTPRYLIKTRGQQVTLSCSPISGHRSVSWYQQTPGQGLQFLFEYFSETQRNKGNFPGRFSGRQFSNSRSEMNVSTLELGDSALYLCASSLEGAGGNTEAFFGQGTRLTVV.

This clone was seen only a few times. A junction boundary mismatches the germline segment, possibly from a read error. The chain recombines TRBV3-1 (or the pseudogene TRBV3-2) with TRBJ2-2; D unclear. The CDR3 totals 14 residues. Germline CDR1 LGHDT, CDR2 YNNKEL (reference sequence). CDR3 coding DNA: TGTGCCAGCAACCAACGCCGGGACACCGGGGAGCTGTTTTTT. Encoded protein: CASNQRRDTGELFF.

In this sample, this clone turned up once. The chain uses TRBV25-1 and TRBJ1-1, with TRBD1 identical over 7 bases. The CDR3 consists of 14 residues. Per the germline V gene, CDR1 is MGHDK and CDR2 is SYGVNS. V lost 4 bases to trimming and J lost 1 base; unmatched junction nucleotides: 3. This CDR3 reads CASSANRGNTEAFF. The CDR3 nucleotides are TGTGCCAGCAGTGCGAACAGGGGGAACACTGAAGCTTTCTTT.

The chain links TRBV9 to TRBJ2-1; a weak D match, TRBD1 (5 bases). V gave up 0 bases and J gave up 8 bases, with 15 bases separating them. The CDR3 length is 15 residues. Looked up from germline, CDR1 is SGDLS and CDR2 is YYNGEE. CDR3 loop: CASSVEPDKYDEQFF. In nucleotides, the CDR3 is TGTGCCAGCAGCGTAGAGCCGGACAAATACGATGAGCAGTTCTTC.

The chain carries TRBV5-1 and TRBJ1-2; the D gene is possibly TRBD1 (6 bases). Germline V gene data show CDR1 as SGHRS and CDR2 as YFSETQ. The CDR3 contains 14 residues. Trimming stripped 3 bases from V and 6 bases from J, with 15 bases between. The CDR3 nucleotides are TGCGCCAGCAGCTGGGGACAACCGTCAAATGGCTACACCTTC. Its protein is CASSWGQPSNGYTF.

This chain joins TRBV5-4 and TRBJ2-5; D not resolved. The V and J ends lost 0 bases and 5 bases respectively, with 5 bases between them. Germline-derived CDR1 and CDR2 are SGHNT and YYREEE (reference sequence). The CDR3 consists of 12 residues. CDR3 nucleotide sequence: TGTGCCAGCAGCTTGGCGTCCGAGACCCAGTACTTC. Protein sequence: CASSLASETQYF.

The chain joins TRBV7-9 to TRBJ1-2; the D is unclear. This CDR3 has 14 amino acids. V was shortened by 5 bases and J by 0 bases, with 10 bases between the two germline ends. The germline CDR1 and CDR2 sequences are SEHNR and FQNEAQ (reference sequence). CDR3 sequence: CASSLADANYGYTF. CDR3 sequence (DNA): TGTGCCAGCAGCCTGGCGGATGCTAACTATGGCTACACCTTC.

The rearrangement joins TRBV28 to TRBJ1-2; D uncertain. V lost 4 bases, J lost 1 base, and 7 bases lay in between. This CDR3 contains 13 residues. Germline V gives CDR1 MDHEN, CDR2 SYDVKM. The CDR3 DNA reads TGTGCCAGCAGTTATAACAATAACTATGGCTACACCTTC. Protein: CASSYNNNYGYTF.

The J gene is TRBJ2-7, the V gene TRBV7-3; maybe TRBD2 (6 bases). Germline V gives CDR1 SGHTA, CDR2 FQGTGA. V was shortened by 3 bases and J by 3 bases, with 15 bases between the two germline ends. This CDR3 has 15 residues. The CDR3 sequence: CASSFGEEVRYEQYF. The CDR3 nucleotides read TGTGCCAGCAGCTTCGGGGAGGAGGTGCGCTACGAGCAGTACTTC. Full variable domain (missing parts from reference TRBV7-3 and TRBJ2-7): GAGVSQTPSNKVTEKGKYVELRCDPISGHTALYWYRQSLGQGPEFLIYFQGTGAADDSGLPNDRFFAVRPEGSVSTLKIQRTERGDSAVYLCASSFGEEVRYEQYFGPGTRLTVT.

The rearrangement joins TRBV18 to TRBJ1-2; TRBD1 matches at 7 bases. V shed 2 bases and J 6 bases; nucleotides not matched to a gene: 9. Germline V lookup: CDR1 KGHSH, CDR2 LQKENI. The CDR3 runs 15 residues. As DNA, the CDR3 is TGTGCCAGCTCACCAGTTCACACAGGGGAAAATGGCTACACCTTC. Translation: CASSPVHTGENGYTF.

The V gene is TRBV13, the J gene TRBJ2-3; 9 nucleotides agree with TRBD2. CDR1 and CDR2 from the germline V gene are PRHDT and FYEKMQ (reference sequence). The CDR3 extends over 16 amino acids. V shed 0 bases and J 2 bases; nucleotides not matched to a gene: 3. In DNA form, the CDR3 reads TGTGCCAGCAGCTTAGGTACTAGCGGGCTCACAGATACGCAGTATTTT. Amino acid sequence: CASSLGTSGLTDTQYF.

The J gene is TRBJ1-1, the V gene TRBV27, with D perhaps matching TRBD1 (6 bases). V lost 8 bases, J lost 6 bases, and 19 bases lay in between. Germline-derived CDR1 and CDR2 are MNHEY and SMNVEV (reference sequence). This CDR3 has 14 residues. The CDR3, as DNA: TGTGCCAGCGGGAGAGACCTCAGGGGAGCTGAAGCTTTCTTT. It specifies CASGRDLRGAEAFF.

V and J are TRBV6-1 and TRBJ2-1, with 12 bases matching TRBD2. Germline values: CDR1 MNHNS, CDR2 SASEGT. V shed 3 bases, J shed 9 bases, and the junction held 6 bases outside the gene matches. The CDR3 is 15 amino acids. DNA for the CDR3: TGTGCCAGCAGTGATCTAGCGGGAGGGCCCAGTGAGCAGTTCTTC. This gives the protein CASSDLAGGPSEQFF.

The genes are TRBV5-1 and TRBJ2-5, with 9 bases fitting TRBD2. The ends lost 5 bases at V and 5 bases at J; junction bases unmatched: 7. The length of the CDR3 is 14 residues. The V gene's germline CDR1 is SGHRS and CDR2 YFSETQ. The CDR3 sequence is CASRILAGEETQYF. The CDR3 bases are TGCGCCAGCAGGATTTTAGCGGGAGAGGAGACCCAGTACTTC.